This passage covers 3 T cell receptor beta chains from one sample sequenced in a study of circulating tumor DNA in untreated peripheral T-cell lymphoma. Method: immunoSEQ multiplex PCR; TCRdb's copy keeps in-frame clones and lacks some. The sample comprises 5,000 to 7,000 clones, 62% of which are singletons, and around 60% rests with the top ten. The sample comprised tumor tissue. These receptors were collected from a human donor with peripheral T-cell lymphoma.

In the case of this clone: The junction does not match germline at one end; this may be a read error. The DNA has a base that is unclear or was not read; X is used for its residue. V and J are TRBV28 and TRBJ2-3; tentative D call: TRBD2 (6 bases). This CDR3 contains 16 residues. Germline lookup yields CDR1 MDHEN and CDR2 SYDVKM. CDR3 sequence reads: CASSPLXRLVTDXQYF. The CDR3 DNA sequence: TGTGCCAGCAGCCCGCTATYCCGACTAGTGACAGATAYGCAGTATTTT.

CDR3 in amino acids: CAWSVLHTGLTRIAFF. In DNA, the CDR3 is TGTGCCTGGAGCGTACTCCATACGGGGCTGACGCGGATAGCTTTCTTT. J is TRBJ1-1 and V is TRBV30, with D perhaps matching TRBD1 (5 bases). The CDR3 runs to 16 residues. The germline gives CDR1 GTSNPN, CDR2 SVGIG (reference sequence). V was trimmed by 3 bases and J by 10 bases, leaving 27 bases between them.

V usage is TRBV19 and J usage is TRBJ2-1; 9 bases are shared with TRBD1. The junction had 7 bases not matched to a gene; V was cut back by 7 bases and J by 9 bases. The CDR3 totals 13 residues. CDR1 is LNHDA and CDR2 is SQIVND in the germline V gene (reference sequence). The DNA of the CDR3 is TGTGCCAGTAATCGGGGACAGGGCACTGAGCAGTTCTTC. Translating gives CASNRGQGTEQFF. The variable domain in full, completed from reference TRBV19 and TRBJ2-1, reads DGGITQSPKYLFRKEGQNVTLSCEQNLNHDAMYWYRQDPGQGLRLIYYSQIVNDFQKGDIAEGYSVSREKKESFPLTVTSAQKNPTAFYLCASNRGQGTEQFFGPGTRLTVL.